The next 21 T cell receptor beta chains were all read from a single sample in a study of T-cell memory formation after mild COVID-19. TCRdb reprocessed the 5' RACE reads with MiXCR, giving one entry per CDR3 protein. Of about 360,000 distinct CDR3 sequences in the sample, 14% were seen once. Sequencing was performed on PBMCs or a T cell subset sorted from them (not recorded which). The receptors stem from a young man who had mild COVID-19 (a few samples of this study predate the infection). Cell type and time point are not known.

Many counts were recorded for this clonotype. The chain employs TRBV7-9 and TRBJ1-6; the D is unclear. CDR3 length equals 13 residues. Trimming took off 4 bases at V and 13 bases at J, with 14 bases between the two ends. Germline values: CDR1 SEHNR, CDR2 FQNEAQ (reference sequence). Here the CDR3 reads CASSWIEVVPLHF. The CDR3 DNA follows: TGTGCCAGCAGCTGGATAGAGGTGGTTCCCCTCCACTTT. Based on the CDR3 plus reference TRBV7-9 and TRBJ1-6, the full variable domain is DTGVSQNPRHKITKRGQNVTFRCDPISEHNRLYWYRQTLGQGPEFLTYFQNEAQLEKSRLLSDRFSAERPKGSFSTLEIQRTEQGDSAMYLCASSWIEVVPLHFGNGTRLTVT.

The rearrangement joins TRBV6-2 or TRBV6-3 to TRBJ1-2; D not certain. This CDR3 comprises 12 residues. Germline CDR1 reads MNHEY; CDR2 reads SVGEGT. V was shortened by 2 bases and J by 6 bases, with 7 bases between the two germline ends. In DNA form, the CDR3 reads TGTGCCAGCAGTTACAGGGATAATGGCTACACCTTC. Translating it yields CASSYRDNGYTF.

The chain employs TRBV19 and TRBJ1-1; D gene uncertain. The V end was cut by 4 bases, the J end by 3 bases, with 9 bases between. Germline V gene data show CDR1 as LNHDA and CDR2 as SQIVND (reference sequence). The CDR3 loop spans 13 amino acids. CDR3 protein: CASSTQTDTEAFF. In DNA form, the CDR3 reads TGTGCCAGTAGTACACAAACGGACACTGAAGCTTTCTTT.

The chain uses TRBV29-1 and TRBJ1-2; D call uncertain. V was shortened by 0 bases and J by 0 bases, with 20 bases between the two germline ends. The CDR3 sequence is 18 residues long. CDR1 is SQVTM and CDR2 is ANQGSEA in the germline V gene. CDR3 nucleotides: TGCAGCGTTGAAGATTTACGGCGCCAGGAGTGGGCTAACTATGGCTACACCTTC. Translated: CSVEDLRRQEWANYGYTF.

This clonotype was detected a few times. The V call is TRBV3-1, the J call TRBJ1-1; possibly TRBD1 for D (5 bases). CDR3 size: 16 residues. Germline lookup yields CDR1 LGHDT and CDR2 YNNKEL (reference sequence). The ends were cut back, 0 bases at V and 4 bases at J, with 15 bases in the middle. In DNA, the CDR3 is TGTGCCAGCAGCCAAGAGGGGGGAGCGGCCGGCACTGAAGCTTTCTTT. Translated, it gives CASSQEGGAAGTEAFF. Combining the CDR3 with reference TRBV3-1 and TRBJ1-1 gives the whole variable domain DTAVSQTPKYLVTQMGNDKSIKCEQNLGHDTMYWYKQDSKKFLKIMFSYNNKELIINETVPNRFSPKSPDKAHLNLHINSLELGDSAVYFCASSQEGGAAGTEAFFGQGTRLTVV.

The V gene is TRBV27, the J gene TRBJ1-6; TRBD1 might be the D (5 bases). The CDR3 loop spans 14 amino acids. V gave up 4 bases and J gave up 9 bases, with 13 bases separating them. The germline CDR1 and CDR2 sequences are MNHEY and SMNVEV (reference sequence). The CDR3 protein is CASSYRGEISPLHF. For the CDR3, the DNA is TGTGCCAGCAGTTATAGGGGAGAAATTTCACCCCTCCACTTT.

A word on this clonotype: Relative to the germline gene, one junction end is altered; a read error may explain this. The chain employs TRBV7-2 and TRBJ1-2; D not certain. CDR3 length equals 18 residues. CDR1 SGHTA and CDR2 FQGNSA come from the germline V gene. The CDR3 region has the DNA TGTGCCAGCAGGTTAGGTCCGCTCCGAGTCCAAGCTAACTATGGCTACACCTTC. Its protein product is CASRLGPLRVQANYGYTF. Combining the CDR3 with reference TRBV7-2 and TRBJ1-2 gives the whole variable domain GAGVSQSPSNKVTEKGKDVELRCDPISGHTALYWYRQSLGQGLEFLIYFQGNSAPDKSGLPSDRFSAERTGGSVSTLTIQRTQQEDSAVYLCASRLGPLRVQANYGYTFGSGTRLTVV.

The chain couples TRBV14 to TRBJ1-6, with 9 bases lining up with TRBD1. The CDR3 is made up of 16 amino acids. Germline V gene lookup returns CDR1 SGHDN and CDR2 FVKESK. Trimming took 4 bases from V and 5 from J; bases not matched to a gene: 6. The CDR3 reads CASSPLDRGNNSPLHF. The CDR3 DNA reads TGTGCCAGCAGCCCCCTGGACAGGGGAAATAATTCACCCCTCCACTTT.

This clonotype has ten or more counts. The CDR3 DNA follows: TGTGCCAGCAGCTGGGGTTCTAATTCACCCCTCCACTTT. Translating it yields CASSWGSNSPLHF. J is TRBJ1-6 and V is TRBV7-9; D remains unclear. CDR3 length: 13 amino acids. CDR1 is SEHNR, CDR2 FQNEAQ, per germline (reference sequence). V gave up 4 bases and J gave up 6 bases, with 7 bases separating them. Based on the CDR3 plus reference TRBV7-9 and TRBJ1-6, the full variable domain is DTGVSQNPRHKITKRGQNVTFRCDPISEHNRLYWYRQTLGQGPEFLTYFQNEAQLEKSRLLSDRFSAERPKGSFSTLEIQRTEQGDSAMYLCASSWGSNSPLHFGNGTRLTVT.

The chain joins TRBV2 to TRBJ2-1; maybe TRBD2 (5 bases). CDR3 size: 10 residues. The ends were cut back, 6 bases at V and 9 bases at J, with 6 bases in the middle. The V gene's germline CDR1 is SNHLY and CDR2 FYNNEI. The CDR3 protein is CASRGSEQFF. The CDR3 nucleotides read TGTGCCAGCAGGGGGAGTGAGCAGTTCTTC.

This clonotype was observed many times. The chain recombines TRBV7-6 with TRBJ2-3; a possible D gene is TRBD2 (5 bases). The germline gives CDR1 SGHVS, CDR2 FNYEAQ. Trimming removed 6 bases from V and 5 bases from J, with 18 bases in between. This CDR3 has 15 amino acids. The CDR3 sequence is CASSPTRASGDTQYF. CDR3 bases: TGTGCCAGCAGTCCCACTAGGGCCTCAGGAGATACGCAGTATTTT.

The chain employs TRBV10-3 and TRBJ2-3; TRBD2 matches 7 bases. J was trimmed by 1 base and V by 10 bases; bases with no gene match: 11. The CDR3 has 15 residues. Germline V lookup: CDR1 ENHRY, CDR2 SYGVKD. CDR3 residues: CATRGPGGGTDTQYF. The CDR3 region has the DNA TGTGCCACCCGAGGGCCGGGGGGTGGCACAGATACGCAGTATTTT.

The genes are TRBV4-3 and TRBJ2-2; 7 bases are a match to TRBD2. CDR1 and CDR2 (germline): LGHNA, YSLEER. The CDR3 loop spans 16 amino acids. J lost 5 bases, V lost 0 bases, and 6 bases had no gene match. For the CDR3, the DNA is TGCGCCAGCAGCCAAGAACGGCAGGGAGGGACCGGGGAGCTGTTTTTT. Residues: CASSQERQGGTGELFF.

This clonotype has at least ten counts. The chain has TRBV12-3 or TRBV12-4 and TRBJ2-1; possibly TRBD1 for D (6 bases). The CDR3 runs to 15 residues. Trimming stripped 7 bases from V and 0 bases from J, with 13 bases between. CDR3 residues: CASTPDSLSYNEQFF. The CDR3 DNA reads TGTGCCAGCACCCCGGACAGCCTCTCCTACAATGAGCAGTTCTTC.

The chain recombines TRBV7-8 with TRBJ1-2, with D possibly being TRBD1 (5 bases). Per the germline V gene, CDR1 is SGHVS and CDR2 is FQNEAQ. Trimming cost V 5 bases and J 1 base, with 8 bases left between them. CDR3 length equals 13 residues. The CDR3 nucleotides read TGTGCCAGCAGCGGGGGTTTTAACTATGGCTACACCTTC. Translated, it gives CASSGGFNYGYTF.

This clonotype was recorded many times. This chain joins TRBV4-1 and TRBJ1-5, with 7 nucleotides matching TRBD1. The CDR3 extends over 14 amino acids. CDR1 and CDR2 (germline): MGHRA, YSYEKL. The trim removed 4 bases at V and 7 bases at J, leaving 7 bases unmatched. The CDR3 here is CASSRTQGNQPQHF. The CDR3 DNA is TGCGCCAGCAGCCGCACACAGGGGAACCAGCCCCAGCATTTT.

The CDR3 region is CASSRLGGAMELFF. The CDR3 DNA reads TGTGCCAGCAGCCGATTAGGAGGGGCGATGGAGCTGTTTTTT. The chain couples TRBV3-1 to TRBJ2-2, with D tentatively TRBD2 (6 bases). The V end was cut by 4 bases, the J end by 10 bases, with 16 bases between. Germline V lookup: CDR1 LGHDT, CDR2 YNNKEL (reference sequence). The CDR3 has 14 amino acids.

A few counts support this clonotype. The chain recombines TRBV10-2 with TRBJ1-5; D gene uncertain. The CDR3 has 13 amino acids. V was cut by 4 bases and J by 3 bases, with 7 bases left in between. Germline loops: CDR1 WSHSY, CDR2 SAAADI. Here the CDR3 reads CASSASPNQPQHF. CDR3 nucleotide sequence: TGCGCCAGCAGTGCCAGCCCCAATCAGCCCCAGCATTTT.

The V gene is TRBV9, the J gene TRBJ2-2; D gene uncertain. Germline loops: CDR1 SGDLS, CDR2 YYNGEE. This CDR3 is built from 9 residues. Between the trimmed V and J ends, which lost 7 bases and 10 bases, there was a span of 5 bases. CDR3 DNA sequence: TGTGCCAGCGGGTTGGAGCTGTTTTTT. Protein sequence: CASGLELFF.

This clonotype has only a few counts. This chain joins TRBV6-2 or TRBV6-3 and TRBJ2-1; tentative D call: TRBD2 (5 bases). V was shortened by 5 bases and J by 6 bases, with 20 bases between the two germline ends. CDR1 is MNHEY and CDR2 is SVGEGT in the germline V gene. The CDR3 extends over 16 amino acids. CDR3 DNA sequence: TGTGCCAGCAGTCAGAACTATCTCGGCCGGGGCAATGAGCAGTTCTTC. Encoded protein: CASSQNYLGRGNEQFF.

This clonotype was counted between two and nine times. This chain links TRBV20-1 with TRBJ2-6; 8 bases are shared with TRBD2. The length of the CDR3 is 15 residues. J was trimmed by 1 base and V by 4 bases; bases with no gene match: 3. CDR1 is DFQATT, CDR2 SNEGSKA, per germline (reference sequence). The CDR3: CSAISGVSGANVLTF. CDR3 nucleotide sequence: TGCAGTGCTATTAGCGGGGTATCTGGGGCCAACGTCCTGACTTTC.